This T cell receptor beta chain was identified during a study of CD8 T cells in Susac syndrome. For this clonotype: Its specificity is not known.

Sequencing of TCR beta was carried out in blood CD8+ and CD4+ T cells. Negative magnetic isolation gave CD8+ and CD4+ cells; FACS enriched CD8+ TEMRA. The CDR3 consists of 14 residues. V dropped 3 bases and J dropped 8 bases, with 14 bases sitting between them. The germline CDR1 and CDR2 sequences are SGHAT and FQNNGV. General study results and limits: It was acknowledged in the study that its TCR sequencing and HLA analysis involved a relatively small number of individuals.

The authors reverse transcribed roughly 0.5 to 1 ug RNA with random hexamers. TCR beta CDR3 was amplified by immunoSEQ covering 54 Vbeta and 13 Jbeta. Using its own MiXCR run on the immunoSEQ multiplex PCR reads, TCRdb lists one record per CDR3 protein. Among roughly 120,000 distinct CDR3 sequences listed, more than 85% were seen once. Sequencing input: CD8+ T cells from PBMCs. The sequence derives from a human donor with multiple sclerosis. The chain combines TRBV11-2 with TRBJ2-1; weak D call: TRBD1 (5 bases). CDR3 DNA: TGTGCCAGCAGCTTGGTTATAACAGGTTATGAGCAGTTCTTC. It encodes CASSLVITGYEQFF.